These 23 T cell receptor beta chains were sequenced from one sample in a study of identical twins. TCRdb passed the 5' RACE reads through MiXCR, listing each CDR3 protein once. The sample shows roughly 540,000 distinct CDR3 sequences, approximately 22% of them seen only once. These data were also reused for a study on T cells expressing NK-cell markers.

Sequenced input: CD4+ T cells sorted from blood. These receptors were taken from a woman under 30 in good health.

V gene TRBV12-3 or TRBV12-4 combines with J gene TRBJ1-1; D is undetermined. The CDR3 has 11 amino acids. V gave up 3 bases and J gave up 10 bases, with 9 bases separating them. This chain's CDR3 is CASSFQAGAFF. Written as DNA, the CDR3 is TGTGCCAGCAGTTTTCAGGCGGGAGCTTTCTTT.

A few counts support this clonotype. The chain combines TRBV12-3 or TRBV12-4 with TRBJ2-3, with TRBD2 matching 8 bases. Losses at the gene ends were 6 bases for V and 0 bases for J; bases not matched to a gene: 8. The CDR3 spans 16 residues. For the CDR3, the DNA is TGTGCCAGCAGCTCGGGACTAGGCTCTAGCACAGATACGCAGTATTTT. It yields the protein CASSSGLGSSTDTQYF.

This clonotype was observed a handful of times. This CDR3 is CSGASGSYEQYF. For the CDR3, the DNA is TGCAGTGGAGCTAGCGGGAGCTACGAGCAGTACTTC. V usage is TRBV20-1 and J usage is TRBJ2-7; 10 positions agree with TRBD2. The CDR3 contains 12 residues. Unmatched junction bases numbered 3, after V lost 7 bases and J lost 3 bases. The germline gives CDR1 DFQATT, CDR2 SNEGSKA (reference sequence).

Details on this clonotype: This may be a read error, as it is one base from a much larger clone. The chain combines TRBV3-1 with TRBJ2-3; 9 bases agree with TRBD1. This CDR3 comprises 16 residues. The ends lost 2 bases at V and 4 bases at J; junction bases unmatched: 7. Germline lookup yields CDR1 LGHDT and CDR2 YNNKEL (reference sequence). The CDR3 spells CASSQYRTGASDTQYF. CDR3 in DNA: TGTGCCAGCAGCCAATACAGGACAGGGGCCTCAGATACGCAGTATTTT.

The chain has TRBV5-4 and TRBJ2-7; possibly TRBD1 for D (5 bases). The CDR3 is 15 amino acids. Germline assignment: CDR1 SGHNT and CDR2 YYREEE (reference sequence). V was pared by 4 bases and J by 0 bases, with 14 bases between. This chain's CDR3 is CASSLIIQGSYEQYF. Here the CDR3 DNA reads TGTGCCAGCAGCCTAATTATCCAGGGCTCCTACGAGCAGTACTTC.

The chain is built from TRBV6-4 and TRBJ1-1; D not certain. The germline V gene has CDR1 MRHNA and CDR2 SNTAGT. There are 13 residues in the CDR3. V was trimmed by 5 bases and J by 2 bases, leaving 9 bases between them. The CDR3 here is CASSNNLNTEAFF. In nucleotides, the CDR3 is TGTGCCAGCAGTAATAACCTTAACACTGAAGCTTTCTTT.

This chain uses TRBV6-2 or TRBV6-3 with TRBJ2-1, with TRBD2 matching 14 bases. CDR3 length: 16 amino acids. Germline assignment: CDR1 MNHEY and CDR2 SVGEGT. V lost 5 bases to trimming and J lost 2 bases; unmatched junction nucleotides: 2. CDR3 nucleotide sequence: TGTGCCAGCAGTGGACTAGCGGGAGGACCCTACAATGAGCAGTTCTTC. Translating it yields CASSGLAGGPYNEQFF.

In its sample, this clonotype was seen a few times. The CDR3 nucleotides are TGTGCCAGCAGTCGGACAGGGGGATACTATGGCTACACCTTC. It codes for CASSRTGGYYGYTF. V gene TRBV6-1 combines with J gene TRBJ1-2; 10 bases line up with TRBD1. V shed 5 bases and J 3 bases; nucleotides not matched to a gene: 3. This CDR3 is built from 14 residues. Germline V lookup: CDR1 MNHNS, CDR2 SASEGT.

This clonotype was detected a few times. The chain employs TRBV20-1 and TRBJ2-7; D gene ambiguous. The germline gives CDR1 DFQATT, CDR2 SNEGSKA (reference sequence). This CDR3 contains 15 residues. The V end lost 3 bases, the J end lost 2 bases, and 17 bases lay between the germline ends. Written as DNA, the CDR3 is TGCAGTGCTAGGGGTGCAGTCGTGGGGACCTACGAGCAGTACTTC. This codes for CSARGAVVGTYEQYF.

The rearrangement links TRBV29-1 to TRBJ2-1; D may correspond to TRBD1 or TRBD2 (5 bases each). The CDR3 length is 13 residues. CDR1 is SQVTM and CDR2 is ANQGSEA in the germline V gene. Between the trimmed V and J ends, which lost 3 bases and 8 bases, there was a span of 14 bases. The CDR3 sequence is CSVEGTFSDEQFF. The DNA of the CDR3 is TGCAGCGTTGAGGGGACGTTCAGCGATGAGCAGTTCTTC.

This clonotype showed up just a few times. For the CDR3, the DNA is TGTGCTGCGACCCGGCCGGGCTCCTACGAGCAGTACTTC. This codes for CAATRPGSYEQYF. The V gene is TRBV2, the J gene TRBJ2-7; no clear D gene. CDR3 size: 13 residues. CDR1 and CDR2 (germline): SNHLY, FYNNEI.

The genes are TRBV20-1 and TRBJ1-1; the D is unclear. Germline CDR1 DFQATT, CDR2 SNEGSKA (reference sequence). CDR3 length: 13 amino acids. CDR3 coding DNA: TGCAGCGCCCCCTTTTGGCAGAACACTGAAGCTTTCTTT. Translated, it gives CSAPFWQNTEAFF.

J is TRBJ2-5 and V is TRBV20-1; 11 positions match TRBD2. The CDR3 consists of 14 residues. Germline trimming cut 1 base from V and 5 bases from J; bases unmatched to any gene: 3. CDR1 is DFQATT and CDR2 is SNEGSKA in the germline V gene (reference sequence). The CDR3 is CSARGLAGWETQYF. DNA of the CDR3: TGCAGTGCTAGAGGACTAGCGGGATGGGAGACCCAGTACTTC.

The rearrangement uses TRBV7-9 and TRBJ2-1; unclear D gene. Trimming removed 1 base from V and 6 bases from J, with 13 bases in between. Germline loops: CDR1 SEHNR, CDR2 FQNEAQ (reference sequence). The CDR3 consists of 15 residues. As DNA, the CDR3 is TGTGCCAGCAGCTTAGTACGCCCGAGGCGCAATGAGCAGTTCTTC. Translating gives CASSLVRPRRNEQFF.

This rearrangement joins TRBV10-2 to TRBJ2-1; D unclear. Germline loops: CDR1 WSHSY, CDR2 SAAADI. V was trimmed by 4 bases and J by 1 base, leaving 8 bases between them. The CDR3 loop spans 14 amino acids. CDR3 in amino acids: CASSVAVSYNEQFF. Here the CDR3 DNA reads TGCGCCAGCAGTGTTGCGGTGTCCTACAATGAGCAGTTCTTC.

This clonotype has more than one count but fewer than ten. V usage is TRBV5-1 and J usage is TRBJ2-7; 7 bases line up with TRBD1. This CDR3 has 15 residues. The germline V gene encodes CDR1 SGHRS and CDR2 YFSETQ. V trimming: 4 bases; J trimming: 3 bases; junction bases outside the gene matches: 10. CDR3: CASSVAGAGGYEQYF. The CDR3 DNA follows: TGCGCCAGCAGCGTGGCAGGGGCAGGGGGCTACGAGCAGTACTTC.

V usage is TRBV29-1 and J usage is TRBJ1-1; perhaps TRBD1 as D (6 bases). Germline-derived CDR1 and CDR2 are SQVTM and ANQGSEA. The CDR3 sequence is 12 residues long. The V end lost 6 bases, the J end lost 6 bases, and 14 bases lay between the germline ends. In DNA, the CDR3 is TGCAGCGTCGCGAAGGGGGTACCTGAAGCTTTCTTT. Its translation: CSVAKGVPEAFF.

J is TRBJ2-5 and V is TRBV2; tentatively, D is TRBD2 (5 bases). Germline values: CDR1 SNHLY, CDR2 FYNNEI. There are 15 residues in the CDR3. V was shortened by 3 bases and J by 1 base, with 12 bases between the two germline ends. CDR3 sequence reads: CASSEDLGGQETQYF. CDR3 sequence (DNA): TGTGCCAGCAGTGAGGACCTTGGAGGCCAAGAGACCCAGTACTTC.

This clonotype was seen more than once but under ten times. The J gene is TRBJ1-4, the V gene TRBV20-1; 7 nucleotides match TRBD1. V lost 5 bases to trimming and J lost 6 bases; unmatched junction nucleotides: 9. The CDR3 covers 14 residues. The germline gives CDR1 DFQATT, CDR2 SNEGSKA (reference sequence). CDR3 protein: CSARPGQGDEKLFF. The CDR3 DNA reads TGCAGTGCTCGCCCGGGTCAGGGGGATGAAAAACTGTTTTTT.

This clonotype showed up just a few times. The rearrangement uses TRBV25-1 and TRBJ2-7, with TRBD1 identical over 8 bases. Germline V gene lookup returns CDR1 MGHDK and CDR2 SYGVNS. V dropped 10 bases and J dropped 0; count of bases not matched to a gene: 5. The CDR3 runs to 13 residues. The CDR3 DNA follows: TGTGCCATCCGGACAGGGAGCTCCTACGAGCAGTACTTC. Translating it yields CAIRTGSSYEQYF.

This clonotype was recorded a few times. This chain joins TRBV12-5 and TRBJ2-3; possibly TRBD1 for D (6 bases). V dropped 3 bases and J dropped 2 bases, with 9 bases sitting between them. The germline V gene has CDR1 LGHNT and CDR2 FRNRAP. The CDR3 has 14 amino acids. CDR3 residues: CASGLGQNTDTQYF. CDR3 DNA sequence: TGTGCTAGTGGTTTAGGACAGAACACAGATACGCAGTATTTT.

The chain employs TRBV11-2 and TRBJ2-5, with TRBD1 identical over 7 bases. The CDR3 totals 14 residues. Per the germline V gene, CDR1 is SGHAT and CDR2 is FQNNGV. With V trimmed by 3 bases and J by 7 bases, 8 bases remained unmatched. CDR3 in DNA: TGTGCCAGCAGCTTCGACAGGGCATGGGGGACCCAGTACTTC. Translating it yields CASSFDRAWGTQYF.

This sequence joins TRBV7-9 and TRBJ2-3; possible D gene TRBD2, 6 bases. V was pared by 6 bases and J by 6 bases, with 16 bases between. Germline lookup yields CDR1 SEHNR and CDR2 FQNEAQ (reference sequence). The CDR3 is 14 amino acids. CDR3 nucleotides: TGTGCCAGCAGTCGTACGGGAGATCAGGATACGCAGTATTTT. This gives the protein CASSRTGDQDTQYF.